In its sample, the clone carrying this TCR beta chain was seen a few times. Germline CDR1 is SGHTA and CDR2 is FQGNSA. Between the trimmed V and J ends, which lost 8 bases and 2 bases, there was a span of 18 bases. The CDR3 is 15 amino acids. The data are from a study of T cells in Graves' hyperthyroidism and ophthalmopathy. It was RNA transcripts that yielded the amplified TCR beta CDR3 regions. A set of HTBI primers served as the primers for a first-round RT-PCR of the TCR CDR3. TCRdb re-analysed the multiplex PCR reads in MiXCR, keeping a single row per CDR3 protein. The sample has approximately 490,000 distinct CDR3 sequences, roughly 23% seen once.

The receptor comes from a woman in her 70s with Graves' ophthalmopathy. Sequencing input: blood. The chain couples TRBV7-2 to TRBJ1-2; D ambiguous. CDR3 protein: CASPRVPGSNYGYTF. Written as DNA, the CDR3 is TGTGCCAGCCCCCGGGTCCCGGGGTCGAACTATGGCTACACCTTC. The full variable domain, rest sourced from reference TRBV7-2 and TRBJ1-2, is GAGVSQSPSNKVTEKGKDVELRCDPISGHTALYWYRQSLGQGLEFLIYFQGNSAPDKSGLPSDRFSAERTGGSVSTLTIQRTQQEDSAVYLCASPRVPGSNYGYTFGSGTRLTVV.